This is a list of T cell receptor beta chains from one sample in a study of blood T cell repertoires in COVID-19. Using immunoSEQ multiplex PCR, the repertoire was profiled, and TCRdb retains in-frame clones only, with some absent. The sample includes 200,000 to 300,000 clones, approximately 91% of them seen just once. Sequencing input: peripheral blood. The receptors originated from a woman aged 25 to 39 with acute or convalescent COVID-19. Each CDR3 is given with its conserved first and last residue. The D gene is left open where the match is weak. Clone sizes are given selectively: once, few, many, or a class where the clone is expanded.

j_call v_call clone_size d_call cdr3_nt cdr3_aa
TRBJ2-5 TRBV30 once TRBD1 TGTGCCAGAATAGAATGGGGGACAGACAAAGAGACCCAGTACTTC CARIEWGTDKETQYF
TRBJ2-7 TRBV18 once TRBD2 TGTGCCAGCTCACCACGGCAGCGGGAGGGGTACGAGCAGTACTTC CASSPRQREGYEQYF
TRBJ2-7 TRBV10-2 NA TRBD2 TGCGCCAGCAAAGGCCTAGCGGGAGGGCCTTTTGAGCAGTACTTC CASKGLAGGPFEQYF
TRBJ2-1 TRBV6-6 NA TRBD2 TGTGCCAGCAGTCCGCGGACTAGCGTGGCCGGGGGGGATGAGCAGTTCTTC CASSPRTSVAGGDEQFF
TRBJ1-4 TRBV4-3 once NA TGCGCCAGCAGCCAAGTGTTCCGCGGGGATGAAAAACTGTTTTTT CASSQVFRGDEKLFF
TRBJ2-1 TRBV13 NA NA TGTGCCAGCAGCTTATCCGGGGGAGTACAGTTCTTC CASSLSGGVQFF
TRBJ2-7 TRBV19 few NA TGTGCCAGTAGTACAAAATACGAGCAGTACTTC CASSTKYEQYF
TRBJ2-5 TRBV25-1 NA NA TGTGCCAGCAGTGAATGGGGAACAGGAAGCAACCAAGAGACCCAGTACTTC CASSEWGTGSNQETQYF
TRBJ1-6 TRBV19 NA TRBD1 TGTGCCAGTCGAACATCCGGACAGGGTAATTGGCCCCACCACTTT CASRTSGQGNWPHHF
TRBJ2-7 TRBV13 NA NA TGTGCCAGCAGCTTAGCATTGAGGGCTTACGAGCAGTACTTC CASSLALRAYEQYF
TRBJ1-4 TRBV6-5 NA NA TGTGCCAGCAGCCCCAGTGCAACTAATGAAAAACTGTTTTTT CASSPSATNEKLFF
TRBJ1-5 TRBV27 NA NA TGTGCCAGCAGTTGGGCAGGGGCTGGAAATCAGCCCCAGCATTTT CASSWAGAGNQPQHF
TRBJ1-5 TRBV2 few NA TGTGCCAGCAGTGAAGAAGGAGGAACACTCGGTCAGCCCCAGCATTTT CASSEEGGTLGQPQHF
TRBJ1-5 TRBV19 NA TRBD1 TGTGCCAGTAGTATTCCGGGACAGGGGGCGCGGCAGCCCCAGCATTTT CASSIPGQGARQPQHF
TRBJ1-4 TRBV4-2 NA TRBD1 TGTGCCAGCAGCCAGTCAGGGGGGCGGCTAATGAAAAACTACCTGTTTTTT CASSQSGGRLMKNYLFF
TRBJ2-7 TRBV9 NA TRBD2 TGTGCCAGCAGCCTCAACCAGGACGGGAGGGCCGAGCAGTACTTC CASSLNQDGRAEQYF
TRBJ1-5 TRBV7-2 NA TRBD1 TGTGCCAGCAGCTTAGTCGCAGGGGGGAATCAGCCCCAGCATTTT CASSLVAGGNQPQHF
TRBJ1-1 TRBV19 NA NA TGTGCCAGTAGTCCCAGCTTACCAGGGACTGAAGCTTTCTTT CASSPSLPGTEAFF
TRBJ1-6 TRBV9 NA TRBD1 TGTGCCAGCAGCCGAACCGGGACAGGGTCCAATTCACCCCTCCACTTT CASSRTGTGSNSPLHF
TRBJ2-1 TRBV5-6 NA NA TGTGCCAGCAGCCTCAGGGGTCGTTTGAATGAGCAGTTCTTC CASSLRGRLNEQFF
TRBJ1-2 TRBV29-1 NA TRBD1 TGCAGCGTCCTGGGACAGGGGGCGGACTATGGCTACACCTTC CSVLGQGADYGYTF
TRBJ2-7 TRBV10-1 once NA TGCGCCAGCAGTGGGGGGGACGAGGCTTCCTACGAGCAGTACTTC CASSGGDEASYEQYF
TRBJ2-5 TRBV27 NA NA TGTGCCAGCAGTCCCTCGACCGGGGGCCAAGAGACCCAGTACTTC CASSPSTGGQETQYF
TRBJ1-2 TRBV24-1 NA TRBD1 TGTGCCACCAGTGCAAGGGGGCAGGGGAATGGCTACACCTTC CATSARGQGNGYTF
TRBJ1-4 TRBV10-3 NA NA TGTGCCATCAGTGGACATCCAAATGAAAAACTGTTTTTT CAISGHPNEKLFF
TRBJ2-1 TRBV11-2 NA NA TGTGCCAGCAGCAGGCCGACTACCTACAATGAGCAGTTCTTC CASSRPTTYNEQFF
TRBJ2-3 TRBV3-1/TRBV3-2 NA NA TGTGCCAGCAGCCAAGATAGGGGGGGGCGATCGAGCACAGATACGCAGTATTTT CASSQDRGGRSSTDTQYF
TRBJ2-7 TRBV7-9 NA NA TGTGCCAGCAGCTTTCGTCCCTACGAGCAGTACTTC CASSFRPYEQYF
TRBJ2-2 TRBV24-1 NA TRBD2 TGTGCCACCAGTGAAAGAGGGACTAGCGGGAGGCGGGGCACCGGGGAGCTGTTTTTT CATSERGTSGRRGTGELFF
TRBJ2-1 TRBV19 NA TRBD2 TGTGCCAGTAGTATAACTAGCGGGAGTCGTTCCTACAATGAGCAGTTCTTC CASSITSGSRSYNEQFF
TRBJ1-2 TRBV19 NA TRBD1 TGTGCCAGCAGACAGGGGGCCTATGGCTACACCTTC CASRQGAYGYTF
TRBJ2-7 TRBV2 NA TRBD2 TGTGCCAGTTTACCAGCGGGAGGTACCTACGAGCAGTACTTC CASLPAGGTYEQYF
TRBJ2-2 TRBV29-1 NA TRBD1 TGCAGCGCCCCGACCGGACAGGGTTCGGACACCGGGGAGCTGTTTTTT CSAPTGQGSDTGELFF
TRBJ2-1 TRBV4-2 NA TRBD2 TGTGCCAGCAGCCAAGACCCTAGCGGGAGTGGGCATGAGCAGTTCTTC CASSQDPSGSGHEQFF
TRBJ2-7 TRBV7-9 NA NA TGTGCCAGCAGCTTAGAGCTCGAGCAGTACTTC CASSLELEQYF
TRBJ2-1 TRBV10-3 NA TRBD2 TGTGCCATCAATGGCGGGTCGGGGGGTGAGCAGTTCTTC CAINGGSGGEQFF
TRBJ2-1 TRBV27 few TRBD1 TGTGCCAGCAGGGCCGGGACAGGAACCTACAATGAGCAGTTCTTC CASRAGTGTYNEQFF
TRBJ2-1 TRBV7-2 NA TRBD1 TGTGCCAGCAGCCGGGACAGGGGAGGAGTCAATGAGCAGTTCTTC CASSRDRGGVNEQFF
TRBJ2-1 TRBV5-4 NA TRBD2 TGTGCCAGCAGCGACACTAGCGGGATGGAGCAGTTCTTC CASSDTSGMEQFF
TRBJ2-2 TRBV7-8 NA TRBD2 TGTGCCAGCAGCTTATGGTATAGCGGGAGCTCGGGCACCGGGGAGCTGTTTTTT CASSLWYSGSSGTGELFF
TRBJ1-1 TRBV12-3/TRBV12-4 NA TRBD1 TGTGCCAGCAGTCGGACAGGGACCACTGAAGCTTTCTTT CASSRTGTTEAFF
TRBJ2-1 TRBV11-2 NA TRBD2 TGTGCCAGCAGCTTAGCTGCTAGCGGCTACAATGAGCAGTTCTTC CASSLAASGYNEQFF
TRBJ1-5 TRBV10-2 NA TRBD1 TGCGCCAGCAGTGAACCGCGACAGGGGAATCAGCCCCAGCATTTT CASSEPRQGNQPQHF
TRBJ1-3 TRBV6-5 NA NA TGTGCCAGCAGTTACTCGAGTAGGACAAATGCAAACACCATATATTTT CASSYSSRTNANTIYF
TRBJ1-2 TRBV29-1 NA NA TGCAGCGCTCAGGGGTCCCTCTATGGCTACACCTTC CSAQGSLYGYTF
TRBJ1-1 TRBV13 once TRBD1 TGTGCCAGCAGCCCACAGGGGGAGAGGGCTGAAGCTTTCTTT CASSPQGERAEAFF
TRBJ1-1 TRBV11-3 NA NA TGTGCCAGCAGCCCTGACAGCCTTGAAGCTTTCTTT CASSPDSLEAFF
TRBJ2-7 TRBV5-6 NA TRBD2 TGTGCCAGCAGCTTGGAGACTAGCGGGAGGGCCACCGAGCAGTACTTC CASSLETSGRATEQYF
TRBJ2-7 TRBV27 NA NA TGTGCCAGCTCCAGCGGGGGACAGGGCTCCTACGAGCAGTACTTC CASSSGGQGSYEQYF
TRBJ1-4 TRBV7-2 NA NA TGTGCCAGCAGCCCCCAAAGACAGGCTAATGAAAAACTGTTTTTT CASSPQRQANEKLFF
TRBJ1-2 TRBV7-9 NA NA TGTGCCAGCAGCTTACTGACGGAGAACTATGGCTACACCTTC CASSLLTENYGYTF
TRBJ2-1 TRBV29-1 NA NA TGCAGCGTTGGGGCCGCTGCCTACAATGAGCAGTTCTTC CSVGAAAYNEQFF
TRBJ1-5 TRBV30 few NA TGTCCTCGTACGCAAGGGAGGGGTAATCAGCCCCAGCATTTT CPRTQGRGNQPQHF
TRBJ2-3 TRBV6-1 NA NA TGTGCCAGCAGTGAAGTGTCCGGAGCCGGATCAGATACGCAGTATTTT CASSEVSGAGSDTQYF
TRBJ2-3 TRBV6-5 NA TRBD1 TGTGCCAGCAGGGCGCGGGGACAGGGGCCAGATACGCAGTATTTT CASRARGQGPDTQYF
TRBJ2-3 TRBV19 NA NA TGTGCCAGTAGTGCACTAGCTGGCGCAGATACGCAGTATTTT CASSALAGADTQYF
TRBJ1-4 TRBV6-5 NA TRBD1 TGTGCCAGCAGAACGACAGGGGGTTTTAGGGAAAAACTGTTTTTT CASRTTGGFREKLFF
TRBJ1-1 TRBV23-1 NA NA TGCGCCGGAAGACCTCGGGGGTCGACTGAAGCTTTCTTT CAGRPRGSTEAFF
TRBJ2-1 TRBV25-1 NA TRBD1 TGTGCCAGCAGTCCGGGACAGGGAAAGGGGGCTTTTTACAATGAGCAGTTCTTC CASSPGQGKGAFYNEQFF